Sequencing of this TCR beta chain was carried out in a study of blood T cell repertoires in COVID-19. Germline V lookup: CDR1 MNHEY, CDR2 SVGAGI. Trimming cost V 0 bases and J 5 bases; bases outside gene matches: 4. CDR3 length: 15 residues. The protocol was immunoSEQ multiplex PCR, while the TCRdb copy is restricted to in-frame clones and leaves out a portion. The data show roughly 300,000 clones, 75% to 95% seen once. This chain uses TRBV6-5 with TRBJ2-3; 8 bases agree with TRBD1. Sequencing used peripheral blood. The sequence came from a woman aged 25 to 45 with COVID-19, enrolled during active disease. CDR3 nucleotide sequence: TGTGCCAGCAGTTACTCGGGCGACAGGGGAGATACGCAGTATTTT. Its protein is CASSYSGDRGDTQYF.